The 24 T cell receptor beta chains below were found in one sample sequenced in a study of cytomegalovirus exposure and HLA in healthy donors. PCR employed 60 Vbeta and 13 Jbeta primers. Clones were sequenced by immunoSEQ multiplex PCR, and TCRdb holds only the in-frame ones, with some missing. The table lists some 200,000 clones, roughly 87% of them singletons. Source material: PBMCs. Receptors originate from a girl under three years old in good health and CMV-seronegative.

The CDR3 coding sequence is TGTGCCAGTAGTATCCGGGACAGGGATGGTGTTGGCTACACCTTC. Amino acids: CASSIRDRDGVGYTF. The J gene is TRBJ1-2, the V gene TRBV19; 9 bases align to TRBD1. Germline V lookup: CDR1 LNHDA, CDR2 SQIVND (reference sequence). CDR3 length equals 15 residues. The V segment lost 3 bases and the J segment 7 bases; nucleotides outside the gene matches: 9.

This chain joins TRBV29-1 and TRBJ1-3; D is perhaps TRBD1 (6 bases). Trimming removed 4 bases from V and 4 bases from J, with 14 bases in between. The length of the CDR3 is 14 residues. Germline CDR1 and CDR2: SQVTM and ANQGSEA. The chain's CDR3 is CSVALQGEGNTIYF. In nucleotides, the CDR3 is TGCAGCGTTGCCCTACAGGGTGAGGGAAACACCATATATTTT. The whole variable domain, filled in from reference TRBV29-1 and TRBJ1-3, reads SAVISQKPSRDICQRGTSLTIQCQVDSQVTMMFWYRQQPGQSLTLIATANQGSEATYESGFVIDKFPISRPNLTFSTLTVSNMSPEDSSIYLCSVALQGEGNTIYFGEGSWLTVV.

CDR3 in amino acids: CASSEPAGGRYGYTF. Written as DNA, the CDR3 is TGTGCCAGCAGTGAACCGGCAGGGGGAAGATATGGCTACACCTTC. The chain joins TRBV25-1 to TRBJ1-2; 7 bases align to TRBD1. Germline values: CDR1 MGHDK, CDR2 SYGVNS. The CDR3 runs to 15 residues. V gave up 2 bases and J gave up 5 bases; unmatched junction bases: 8.

V usage is TRBV7-9 and J usage is TRBJ1-1, with a possible D match to TRBD1 (6 bases). The CDR3 loop spans 14 amino acids. Germline-derived CDR1 and CDR2 are SEHNR and FQNEAQ (reference sequence). V was shortened by 3 bases and J by 7 bases, with 15 bases between the two germline ends. Here the CDR3 reads CASSFSGGQIEAFF. The DNA of the CDR3 is TGTGCCAGCAGCTTCTCCGGGGGGCAGATTGAAGCTTTCTTT.

Points on this clone: At the DNA level, this CDR3 is encoded by other sequences in the same sample as well. The rearrangement joins TRBV7-8 to TRBJ1-2, with D perhaps matching TRBD1 (6 bases). V was cut by 2 bases and J by 5 bases, with 12 bases left in between. This CDR3 spans 14 amino acids. Germline assignment: CDR1 SGHVS and CDR2 FQNEAQ. The CDR3 loop is CASSLSGDYYGYTF. CDR3 sequence (DNA): TGTGCCAGCAGCTTATCAGGGGATTATTATGGCTACACCTTC.

J is TRBJ2-3 and V is TRBV5-4; D uncertain. The CDR3 extends over 14 amino acids. The V gene lost 0 bases and the J gene lost 0 bases, with 5 bases spanning the gap. CDR1 is SGHNT, CDR2 YYREEE, per germline (reference sequence). The CDR3 sequence: CASSLDYSTDTQYF. In DNA, the CDR3 is TGTGCCAGCAGCTTGGACTACAGCACAGATACGCAGTATTTT.

This clone showed up just a few times. The chain recombines TRBV4-1 with TRBJ1-1; D is ambiguous. The germline V gene has CDR1 MGHRA and CDR2 YSYEKL. The CDR3 loop spans 14 amino acids. V was shortened by 4 bases and J by 0 bases, with 9 bases between the two germline ends. The CDR3 bases are TGCGCCAGCAGCCGGAGCGTGATGAACACTGAAGCTTTCTTT. Translating it yields CASSRSVMNTEAFF.

The gene calls are TRBV7-8 and TRBJ1-1, with 8 bases matching TRBD1. V lost 2 bases, J lost 3 bases, and 5 bases stayed unmatched. The CDR3 sequence is 15 residues long. Germline V gene data show CDR1 as SGHVS and CDR2 as FQNEAQ. CDR3 coding DNA: TGTGCCAGCAGCTTAACTAGACAGGGGCACACTGAAGCTTTCTTT. This translates into CASSLTRQGHTEAFF.

The chain uses TRBV5-1 and TRBJ2-7, with TRBD2 matching 11 bases. The CDR3 is made up of 16 amino acids. CDR1 is SGHRS and CDR2 is YFSETQ in the germline V gene. V trimming: 0 bases; J trimming: 3 bases; junction bases outside the gene matches: 5. CDR3 DNA sequence: TGCGCCAGCAGCTTGGGTTCTAGCGGGGGGTTCTACGAGCAGTACTTC. It encodes CASSLGSSGGFYEQYF.

The rearrangement links TRBV2 to TRBJ2-4; 7 bases are a match to TRBD1. V was pared by 4 bases and J by 3 bases, with 0 bases of the junction left unmatched. CDR1 is SNHLY, CDR2 FYNNEI, per germline. This CDR3 has 13 residues. CDR3 bases: TGTGCCAGCAGTGGACAGGGCAAAAACATTCAGTACTTC. Translating it yields CASSGQGKNIQYF.

The chain uses TRBV25-1 and TRBJ1-1; no clear D gene. Trimming left V 4 bases short and J 2 bases short, with 17 bases between. This CDR3 is built from 16 residues. Germline V gives CDR1 MGHDK, CDR2 SYGVNS. The CDR3, as DNA: TGTGCCAGCAGTGCCATCTCGCACGGACTCAACACTGAAGCTTTCTTT. This gives the protein CASSAISHGLNTEAFF.

The rearrangement joins TRBV29-1 to TRBJ2-1; 11 nucleotides line up with TRBD2. Germline V CDR1 and CDR2: SQVTM, ANQGSEA. The junction had 9 bases not matched to a gene; V was cut back by 7 bases and J by 7 bases. This CDR3 comprises 14 residues. In DNA form, the CDR3 reads TGCAGCGCCATAACTAGCGGGAGAATGAATGAGCAGTTCTTC. This codes for CSAITSGRMNEQFF.

The rearrangement links TRBV5-1 to TRBJ2-1; D may be TRBD2 (6 bases). Trimming removed 0 bases from V and 3 bases from J, with 10 bases in between. This CDR3 comprises 15 residues. CDR1 SGHRS and CDR2 YFSETQ come from the germline V gene. CDR3 nucleotides: TGCGCCAGCAGCTTGGCCGGGGGACTCTACAATGAGCAGTTCTTC. Amino acid sequence: CASSLAGGLYNEQFF. Based on the CDR3 plus reference TRBV5-1 and TRBJ2-1, the full variable domain is KAGVTQTPRYLIKTRGQQVTLSCSPISGHRSVSWYQQTPGQGLQFLFEYFSETQRNKGNFPGRFSGRQFSNSRSEMNVSTLELGDSALYLCASSLAGGLYNEQFFGPGTRLTVL.

The table lists this clone with a count of one. The chain uses TRBV5-4 and TRBJ1-1; TRBD1 aligns across 10 bases. Germline-derived CDR1 and CDR2 are SGHNT and YYREEE (reference sequence). The CDR3 is 14 amino acids. The V segment lost 3 bases and the J segment 3 bases; nucleotides outside the gene matches: 2. CDR3 in DNA: TGTGCCAGCAGCTACGGACAGGGGGACACTGAAGCTTTCTTT. This sequence encodes CASSYGQGDTEAFF. Combining the CDR3 with reference TRBV5-4 and TRBJ1-1 gives the whole variable domain ETGVTQSPTHLIKTRGQQVTLRCSSQSGHNTVSWYQQALGQGPQFIFQYYREEENGRGNFPPRFSGLQFPNYSSELNVNALELDDSALYLCASSYGQGDTEAFFGQGTRLTVV.

The chain uses TRBV7-2 and TRBJ2-1, with 8 bases matching TRBD2. Trimming at V came to 4 bases and at J to 10 bases, leaving 18 bases not matched to a gene. CDR1 is SGHTA, CDR2 FQGNSA, per germline. The CDR3 has 17 residues. The CDR3: CASSSQGSGTRGGEQFF. As DNA, the CDR3 is TGTGCCAGCAGCTCCCAAGGGTCCGGGACTAGAGGGGGGGAGCAGTTCTTC.

The chain employs TRBV4-1 and TRBJ2-3; TRBD1 matches at 9 bases. The CDR3 is made up of 15 amino acids. CDR1 MGHRA and CDR2 YSYEKL come from the germline V gene. After removal of 5 bases from V and 1 base from J, the junction contained 4 bases not matched to a gene. The chain's CDR3 is CASSSRTGGTDTQYF. CDR3 DNA sequence: TGCGCCAGCAGCTCCCGGACAGGGGGCACAGATACGCAGTATTTT.

The CDR3 is CASSLMGATDTQYF. CDR3 bases: TGCGCCAGCAGCTTGATGGGGGCCACAGATACGCAGTATTTT. The chain has TRBV5-1 and TRBJ2-3; tentatively, D is TRBD1 (6 bases). V was pared by 1 base and J by 2 bases, with 8 bases between. CDR3 length: 14 amino acids. Germline CDR1 reads SGHRS; CDR2 reads YFSETQ.

This chain connects TRBV2 to TRBJ1-2; TRBD1 is a possible D gene (5 bases). Trimming shortened V by 4 bases and J by 8 bases, and 8 bases separated the two germline ends. The length of the CDR3 is 11 residues. Looked up from germline, CDR1 is SNHLY and CDR2 is FYNNEI. CDR3 nucleotides: TGTGCCAGCAGTGCAGGGTTGGGCTACACCTTC. This encodes CASSAGLGYTF.

This chain joins TRBV19 and TRBJ2-1; 7 positions agree with TRBD2. The CDR3 has 16 amino acids. CDR1 and CDR2 (germline): LNHDA, SQIVND (reference sequence). Trimming cost V 6 bases and J 0 bases; bases outside gene matches: 8. The CDR3 is CASREGGKGSYNEQFF. CDR3 in DNA: TGTGCCAGTAGGGAGGGAGGGAAGGGCTCCTACAATGAGCAGTTCTTC.

This clone appeared a few times. The rearrangement links TRBV27 to TRBJ1-2; tentative D call: TRBD1 (6 bases). The CDR3 is 13 residues long. Trimming stripped 6 bases from V and 7 bases from J, with 15 bases between. The V gene's germline CDR1 is MNHEY and CDR2 SMNVEV (reference sequence). The CDR3 loop is CASSITGFCGYTF. CDR3 coding DNA: TGTGCCAGCAGCATCACAGGGTTTTGTGGCTACACCTTC.

The chain couples TRBV18 to TRBJ2-1, with 10 bases fitting TRBD1. The germline V gene has CDR1 KGHSH and CDR2 LQKENI. CDR3 length equals 16 residues. Trimming removed 4 bases from V and 8 bases from J; junction bases left unmatched: 11. The CDR3 DNA sequence: TGTGCCAGCTCACGAACAGGGACAGGGGTGCCCCATGAGCAGTTCTTC. It codes for CASSRTGTGVPHEQFF.

This clone appeared a single time. The chain combines TRBV4-1 with TRBJ2-1, with TRBD2 identical over 9 bases. CDR1 MGHRA and CDR2 YSYEKL come from the germline V gene. V gave up 4 bases and J gave up 1 base; unmatched junction bases: 2. The CDR3 length is 15 residues. The CDR3: CASSPTSGSYNEQFF. The CDR3 DNA follows: TGCGCCAGCAGCCCGACTAGCGGTTCCTACAATGAGCAGTTCTTC.

The table lists this clone with a count of one. The V gene is TRBV6-1, the J gene TRBJ2-1, with TRBD2 matching 16 bases. The germline CDR1 and CDR2 sequences are MNHNS and SASEGT. The V segment lost 7 bases and the J segment 12 bases; nucleotides outside the gene matches: 6. The CDR3 runs 14 residues. In nucleotides, the CDR3 is TGTGCCAGCATCGGGACTAGCGGGGGGGCGGTGCAGTTCTTC. Protein product: CASIGTSGGAVQFF.

This clone was observed a single time. This chain uses TRBV7-9 with TRBJ1-3; 7 nucleotides match TRBD1. Looked up from germline, CDR1 is SEHNR and CDR2 is FQNEAQ (reference sequence). CDR3 length equals 16 residues. The ends lost 5 bases at V and 1 base at J; junction bases unmatched: 8. The CDR3 DNA is TGTGCCAGCAGCAATACAGGGGAAGAGTCTGGAAACACCATATATTTT. It yields the protein CASSNTGEESGNTIYF.